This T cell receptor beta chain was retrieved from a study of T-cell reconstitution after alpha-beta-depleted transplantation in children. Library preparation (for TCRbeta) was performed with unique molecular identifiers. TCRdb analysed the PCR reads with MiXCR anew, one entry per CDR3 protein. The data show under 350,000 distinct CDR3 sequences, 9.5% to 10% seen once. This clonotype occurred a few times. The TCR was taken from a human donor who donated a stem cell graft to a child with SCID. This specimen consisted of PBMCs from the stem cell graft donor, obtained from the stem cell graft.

This chain's CDR3 is CASSLLGLNQPQHF. CDR3 DNA sequence: TGTGCCAGCAGCTTATTAGGGTTGAATCAGCCCCAGCATTTT. This chain joins TRBV7-6 and TRBJ1-5; D unresolved. The CDR3 consists of 14 residues. Germline V gene sequence: CDR1 SGHVS, CDR2 FNYEAQ. Trimming removed 2 bases at V and 4 bases at J, with 9 bases between.